The sequence of this T cell receptor (beta chain) was determined in a study of cytomegalovirus exposure and HLA in healthy donors. Findings and caveats of the study: Across donors, sequencing depth was assumed by presence/absence analyses to be roughly uniform.

Use of 60 Vbeta and 13 Jbeta primers characterized the PCR. Method: immunoSEQ multiplex PCR; TCRdb's copy keeps in-frame clones and lacks some. In the table there are 180,000 or so clones, 80% to 90% of which are singletons. Comment on this clone: The antigen is not known.

This receptor was obtained from a woman aged 25 to 39 in good health and CMV-seronegative. Material: PBMCs.

The chain's CDR3 is CASSIGTRVLDGYTF. In nucleotides, the CDR3 is TGTGCCAGTAGTATCGGGACTCGGGTTCTAGATGGCTACACCTTC. The V gene is TRBV19, the J gene TRBJ1-2, with D perhaps TRBD1 (5 bases). V was trimmed by 3 bases and J by 6 bases, leaving 17 bases between them. The CDR3 has 15 amino acids. Germline V gene data show CDR1 as LNHDA and CDR2 as SQIVND (reference sequence).